These 24 T cell receptor beta chains share one sample of origin, sequenced in a study of cytomegalovirus exposure and HLA in healthy donors. This PCR relied on a set of 60 Vbeta primers and 13 Jbeta primers. Profiling relied on immunoSEQ multiplex PCR, and the TCRdb table lists in-frame clones only, not all of them. Of roughly 150,000 clones in the sample, 65% to 85% were seen once. Sequenced sample: PBMCs. The receptors here all came from a boy aged 2 to 10 in good health and CMV-seronegative.

V usage is TRBV19 and J usage is TRBJ2-5; TRBD1 might be the D (6 bases). The length of the CDR3 is 13 residues. Germline CDR1 reads LNHDA; CDR2 reads SQIVND (reference sequence). The V gene lost 5 bases and the J gene lost 3 bases, with 10 bases spanning the gap. CDR3 DNA sequence: TGTGCCAGTAGTCGTGACAGGAAAGAGACCCAGTACTTC. Translated: CASSRDRKETQYF.

This chain links TRBV5-1 with TRBJ2-5, with 8 nucleotides matching TRBD2. The germline gives CDR1 SGHRS, CDR2 YFSETQ. The CDR3 is 14 amino acids. V dropped 4 bases and J dropped 5; count of bases not matched to a gene: 7. This chain's CDR3 is CASSRRGGRETQYF. Here the CDR3 DNA reads TGCGCCAGCAGCCGCCGGGGGGGGCGGGAGACCCAGTACTTC.

The CDR3 reads CASSFQEGQGLRSYEQYF. CDR3 DNA sequence: TGTGCCAGCAGCTTCCAAGAGGGACAGGGCCTAAGGTCCTACGAGCAGTACTTC. This chain links TRBV5-6 with TRBJ2-7, with 9 positions matching TRBD1. The J segment lost 1 base and the V segment lost 2 bases, leaving 13 bases of the junction unmatched. The CDR3 consists of 18 residues. Germline lookup yields CDR1 SGHDT and CDR2 YYEEEE.

This clone was observed once. The rearrangement uses TRBV19 and TRBJ2-7, with D perhaps TRBD1 (6 bases). Germline CDR1 LNHDA, CDR2 SQIVND (reference sequence). The V end lost 5 bases, the J end lost 2 bases, and 16 bases lay between the germline ends. The CDR3 extends over 15 amino acids. The DNA of the CDR3 is TGTGCCAGTAGTCACGGGACACCGGATACCTACGAGCAGTACTTC. Amino acids: CASSHGTPDTYEQYF.

DNA of the CDR3: TGTGCCAGCAGTGACAGGGGTACACTAAACTACGAGCAGTACTTC. Translating it yields CASSDRGTLNYEQYF. The J gene is TRBJ2-7, the V gene TRBV6-1; D may be TRBD1 (6 bases). Germline CDR1 reads MNHNS; CDR2 reads SASEGT. The CDR3 consists of 15 residues. The V end was cut by 3 bases, the J end by 3 bases, with 15 bases between.

V is TRBV30 and J is TRBJ1-3; D not certain. The CDR3 runs to 16 residues. The V gene's germline CDR1 is GTSNPN and CDR2 SVGIG (reference sequence). V gave up 3 bases and J gave up 0 bases, with 15 bases separating them. The CDR3 here is CAWSQVRLSSGNTIYF. The CDR3 coding sequence is TGTGCCTGGAGCCAAGTGCGCCTGAGCTCTGGAAACACCATATATTTT.

The genes are TRBV18 and TRBJ2-1, with TRBD2 matching 13 bases. CDR3 length: 16 amino acids. Trimming took 3 bases from V and 6 from J; bases not matched to a gene: 5. In germline, CDR1 is KGHSH, CDR2 LQKENI. CDR3 coding DNA: TGTGCCAGCTCACCCCGACTAGCGGGGGGTTTCAATGAGCAGTTCTTC. Amino acid sequence: CASSPRLAGGFNEQFF.

The J gene is TRBJ1-1, the V gene TRBV6-5; perhaps TRBD1 as D (6 bases). The CDR3 extends over 14 amino acids. The germline V gene encodes CDR1 MNHEY and CDR2 SVGAGI. V was shortened by 5 bases and J by 2 bases, with 12 bases between the two germline ends. CDR3 sequence reads: CASSADRYNTEAFF. In DNA, the CDR3 is TGTGCCAGCAGTGCCGACAGGTATAACACTGAAGCTTTCTTT.

The CDR3 nucleotides read TGTGCCAGTAGTATGATTTCTAGCGGGGGATTGGAGACCCAGTACTTC. Its protein product is CASSMISSGGLETQYF. The chain uses TRBV19 and TRBJ2-5; 10 bases match TRBD2. CDR3 size: 16 residues. Germline V gives CDR1 LNHDA, CDR2 SQIVND (reference sequence). With V trimmed by 3 bases and J by 5 bases, 9 bases remained unmatched.

In this sample, this clone turned up once. This rearrangement joins TRBV28 to TRBJ2-7; 7 nucleotides align to TRBD1. The J segment lost 2 bases and the V segment lost 8 bases, leaving 6 bases of the junction unmatched. The CDR3 has 13 residues. Per the germline V gene, CDR1 is MDHEN and CDR2 is SYDVKM. The CDR3 region has the DNA TGTGCCAGCCGGAACCAGGGGGCCTACGAGCAGTACTTC. As protein: CASRNQGAYEQYF.

V usage is TRBV27 and J usage is TRBJ2-1, with TRBD1 matching over 9 bases. Germline V gene lookup returns CDR1 MNHEY and CDR2 SMNVEV (reference sequence). This CDR3 is built from 16 residues. After removal of 6 bases from V and 7 bases from J, the junction contained 13 bases not matched to a gene. CDR3 sequence reads: CASRKLGQGKGNEQFF. The CDR3 DNA follows: TGTGCCAGCAGAAAGTTGGGACAGGGTAAAGGTAATGAGCAGTTCTTC.

The table lists this clone with a count of one. The chain links TRBV30 to TRBJ2-3; 9 nucleotides align to TRBD1. The junction had 17 bases not matched to a gene; V was cut back by 4 bases and J by 0 bases. CDR1 and CDR2 from the germline V gene are GTSNPN and SVGIG (reference sequence). There are 19 residues in the CDR3. The CDR3 protein is CAWTRGGDRVTGSTDTQYF. The CDR3, as DNA: TGTGCCTGGACTAGGGGGGGGGACAGGGTAACTGGCAGCACAGATACGCAGTATTTT.

This chain links TRBV27 with TRBJ2-7, with TRBD1 matching over 11 bases. The V and J ends lost 3 bases and 1 base, in that order; junction bases with no gene match: 5. The CDR3 consists of 16 residues. The V gene's germline CDR1 is MNHEY and CDR2 SMNVEV (reference sequence). CDR3 sequence: CASSFSGTGGSYEQYV. DNA for the CDR3: TGTGCCAGCAGTTTTTCCGGGACAGGGGGGTCCTACGAGCAGTACGTC.

The gene calls are TRBV30 and TRBJ1-1; 7 bases agree with TRBD1. Germline values: CDR1 GTSNPN, CDR2 SVGIG (reference sequence). CDR3 length: 13 residues. J gave up 4 bases and V 3 bases, and 5 bases lay outside the gene matches. The CDR3 protein is CAWRLTGITEAFF. The CDR3 DNA sequence: TGTGCCTGGAGGCTGACAGGGATCACTGAAGCTTTCTTT.

This clone occurred once. V gene TRBV2 combines with J gene TRBJ2-7, with no clear D. Germline V lookup: CDR1 SNHLY, CDR2 FYNNEI. V lost 6 bases and J lost 3, with 6 bases in between. CDR3 size: 11 residues. In DNA form, the CDR3 reads TGTGCCAGCAGGGCAGACTACGAGCAGTACTTC. Translation: CASRADYEQYF.

J is TRBJ1-1 and V is TRBV19, with 9 bases matching TRBD1. J was trimmed by 0 bases and V by 9 bases; bases with no gene match: 11. Per the germline V gene, CDR1 is LNHDA and CDR2 is SQIVND (reference sequence). CDR3 length: 16 residues. The CDR3 DNA follows: TGTGCCAGCCTAGAACGACAGGGGGGGTTGAACACTGAAGCTTTCTTT. Encoded protein: CASLERQGGLNTEAFF.

This clone has more than one count but fewer than ten. Distinct nucleotide sequences in the sample also encode this CDR3. The CDR3 DNA follows: TGTGCCAGCAGTTACCCAGGGAACTATGGCTACACCTTC. Its protein is CASSYPGNYGYTF. The V call is TRBV6-5, the J call TRBJ1-2; a possible D gene is TRBD1 (5 bases). This CDR3 is 13 amino acids long. Germline CDR1 MNHEY, CDR2 SVGAGI. V was shortened by 2 bases and J by 2 bases, with 6 bases between the two germline ends.

The chain links TRBV10-3 to TRBJ2-1, with 9 bases that match TRBD1. Germline values: CDR1 ENHRY, CDR2 SYGVKD. This CDR3 has 15 amino acids. Losses at the gene ends were 6 bases for V and 4 bases for J; bases not matched to a gene: 7. CDR3 DNA: TGTGCCATCAGAGGATCCGGGACAGGGTACAATGAGCAGTTCTTC. It translates to CAIRGSGTGYNEQFF.

This chain links TRBV4-3 with TRBJ1-6; 10 positions match TRBD1. V shed 0 bases and J 7 bases; nucleotides not matched to a gene: 6. This CDR3 contains 17 residues. Germline V gene lookup returns CDR1 LGHNA and CDR2 YSLEER. CDR3 in amino acids: CASSQDRDRGSNSPLHF. CDR3 in DNA: TGCGCCAGCAGCCAAGATCGGGACAGGGGCTCCAATTCACCCCTCCACTTT.

The chain carries TRBV2 and TRBJ1-1; the D is unclear. The germline V and J ends were trimmed by 3 bases and 2 bases, with 7 bases remaining between them. Germline V gene data show CDR1 as SNHLY and CDR2 as FYNNEI. CDR3 length equals 13 residues. The CDR3 DNA reads TGTGCCAGCAGTGATGTTCCTAACACTGAAGCTTTCTTT. It translates to CASSDVPNTEAFF.

The chain joins TRBV7-2 to TRBJ1-1; TRBD1 matches 9 bases. With 2 bases clipped from V and 4 bases from J, the junction kept 8 bases outside the gene matches. Germline CDR1 is SGHTA and CDR2 is FQGNSA. This CDR3 spans 16 amino acids. The CDR3 coding sequence is TGTGCCAGCAGCTTATCCGGGACAGGGAGCGTCACTGAAGCTTTCTTT. Protein product: CASSLSGTGSVTEAFF.

The chain has TRBV29-1 and TRBJ1-2; 8 nucleotides line up with TRBD1. In germline, CDR1 is SQVTM, CDR2 ANQGSEA. The CDR3 length is 16 residues. J gave up 4 bases and V 4 bases, and 14 bases lay outside the gene matches. Written as DNA, the CDR3 is TGCAGCGTTGCTGAGGCGTCAGGGGGCGCGAGCTATGGCTACACCTTC. Amino acid sequence: CSVAEASGGASYGYTF.

The chain carries TRBV19 and TRBJ2-3; possible D gene TRBD2, 5 bases. V was shortened by 6 bases and J by 2 bases, with 12 bases between the two germline ends. The CDR3 runs to 14 residues. Germline lookup yields CDR1 LNHDA and CDR2 SQIVND (reference sequence). The CDR3 loop is CASRASRSTDTQYF. The CDR3 coding sequence is TGTGCCAGTAGGGCTAGCCGATCCACAGATACGCAGTATTTT.

V is TRBV7-9 and J is TRBJ1-1; D call uncertain. V lost 5 bases to trimming and J lost 1 base, with 17 bases between them. CDR3 length: 16 residues. Per germline, CDR1 SEHNR and CDR2 FQNEAQ (reference sequence). In DNA form, the CDR3 reads TGTGCCAGCAGCGCCCAGGTTTTTCGGTCGAACACTGAAGCTTTCTTT. This codes for CASSAQVFRSNTEAFF.